One and the same sample provided the 2 T cell receptor beta chains below, sequenced in a study of identical twins. TCRdb reanalysed the 5' RACE reads using MiXCR and keeps one entry per CDR3 protein. The sample lists hundreds of thousands of distinct CDR3 sequences; around 8.3% were seen once. Another study also made use of these data, one on yellow fever vaccine responses in identical twins.

Sequenced sample: PBMCs. The origin of the receptors is a woman under 30 in good health.

This clonotype has at least ten counts. In DNA, the CDR3 is TGCGCCAGCACCCCTCACGGGGGGAACAATGAGCAGTTCTTC. Residues: CASTPHGGNNEQFF. The V gene is TRBV5-1, the J gene TRBJ2-1; 7 bases map to TRBD2. J gave up 5 bases and V 6 bases, and 8 bases lay outside the gene matches. Germline assignment: CDR1 SGHRS and CDR2 YFSETQ. CDR3 length: 14 amino acids. Looking up the rest from reference TRBV5-1 and TRBJ2-1 gives the full variable domain: KAGVTQTPRYLIKTRGQQVTLSCSPISGHRSVSWYQQTPGQGLQFLFEYFSETQRNKGNFPGRFSGRQFSNSRSEMNVSTLELGDSALYLCASTPHGGNNEQFFGPGTRLTVL.

The chain has TRBV5-6 and TRBJ2-1; TRBD2 matches at 7 bases. Per germline, CDR1 SGHDT and CDR2 YYEEEE. This CDR3 has 15 amino acids. The junction had 6 bases not matched to a gene; V was cut back by 3 bases and J by 3 bases. CDR3 residues: CASSSGLPHYNEQFF. In DNA, the CDR3 is TGTGCCAGCAGCTCGGGACTACCACACTACAATGAGCAGTTCTTC.